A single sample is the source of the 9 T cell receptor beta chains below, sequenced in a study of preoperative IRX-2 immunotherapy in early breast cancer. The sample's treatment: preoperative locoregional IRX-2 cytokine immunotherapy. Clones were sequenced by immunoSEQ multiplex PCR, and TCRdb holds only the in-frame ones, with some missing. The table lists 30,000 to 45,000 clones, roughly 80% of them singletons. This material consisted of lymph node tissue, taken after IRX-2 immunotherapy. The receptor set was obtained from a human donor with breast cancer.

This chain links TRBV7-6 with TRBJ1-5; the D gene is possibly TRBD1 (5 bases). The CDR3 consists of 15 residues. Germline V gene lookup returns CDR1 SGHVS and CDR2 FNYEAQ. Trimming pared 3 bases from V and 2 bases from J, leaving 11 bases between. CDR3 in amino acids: CASSFEPRGNQPQHF. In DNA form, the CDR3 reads TGTGCCAGCAGCTTCGAGCCCAGGGGCAATCAGCCCCAGCATTTT. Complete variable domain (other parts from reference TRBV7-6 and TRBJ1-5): GAGVSQSPRYKVTKRGQDVALRCDPISGHVSLYWYRQALGQGPEFLTYFNYEAQQDKSGLPNDRFSAERPEGSISTLTIQRTEQRDSAMYRCASSFEPRGNQPQHFGDGTRLSIL.

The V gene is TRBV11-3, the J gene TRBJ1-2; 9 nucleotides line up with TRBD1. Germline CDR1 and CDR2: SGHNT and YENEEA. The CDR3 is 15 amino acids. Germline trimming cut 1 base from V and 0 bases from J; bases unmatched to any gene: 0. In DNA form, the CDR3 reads TGTGCCAGCAGCTTAGGGACAGGGGCTAACTATGGCTACACCTTC. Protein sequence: CASSLGTGANYGYTF.

The CDR3 bases are TGTGCCATCAGTGAGTCGGTTAGCGGGGGCACCGGGGAGCTGTTTTTT. The encoded protein is CAISESVSGGTGELFF. The rearrangement links TRBV10-3 to TRBJ2-2, with 9 bases aligning to TRBD2. The CDR3 is made up of 16 amino acids. Unmatched junction bases numbered 3, after V lost 0 bases and J lost 4 bases. Germline V CDR1 and CDR2: ENHRY, SYGVKD.

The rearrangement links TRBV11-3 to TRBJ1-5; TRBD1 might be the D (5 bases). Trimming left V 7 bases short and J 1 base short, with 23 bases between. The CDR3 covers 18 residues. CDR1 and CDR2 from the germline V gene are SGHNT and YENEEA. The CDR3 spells CASTLGEGRLSSNQPQHF. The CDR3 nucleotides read TGTGCCAGCACCCTGGGGGAGGGGAGGCTTTCGAGCAATCAGCCCCAGCATTTT.

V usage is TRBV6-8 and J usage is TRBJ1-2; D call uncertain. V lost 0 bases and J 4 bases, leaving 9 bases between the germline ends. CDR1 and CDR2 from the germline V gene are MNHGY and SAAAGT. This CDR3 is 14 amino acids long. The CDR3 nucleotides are TGTGCCAGCAGTTACTCGGACGGCGTCTATGGCTACACCTTC. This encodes CASSYSDGVYGYTF.

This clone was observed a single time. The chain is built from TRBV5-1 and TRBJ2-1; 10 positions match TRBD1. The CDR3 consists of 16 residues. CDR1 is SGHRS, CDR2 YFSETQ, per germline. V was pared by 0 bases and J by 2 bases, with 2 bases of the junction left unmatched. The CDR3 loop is CASSLVGTGAYNEQFF. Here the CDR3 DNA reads TGCGCCAGCAGCTTGGTGGGGACAGGGGCCTACAATGAGCAGTTCTTC.

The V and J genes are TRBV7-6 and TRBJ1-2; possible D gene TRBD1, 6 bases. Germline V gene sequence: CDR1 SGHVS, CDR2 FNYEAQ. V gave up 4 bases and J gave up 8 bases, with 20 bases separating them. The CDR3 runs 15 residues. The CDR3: CASSSRRGNTGGYTF. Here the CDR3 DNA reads TGTGCCAGCAGCTCACGCAGGGGTAATACGGGGGGCTACACCTTC.

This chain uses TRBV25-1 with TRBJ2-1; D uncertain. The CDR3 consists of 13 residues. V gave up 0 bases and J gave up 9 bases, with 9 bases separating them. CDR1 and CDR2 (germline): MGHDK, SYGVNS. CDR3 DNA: TGTGCCAGCAGTGAATATATGAGAAGTGAGCAGTTCTTC. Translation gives CASSEYMRSEQFF.

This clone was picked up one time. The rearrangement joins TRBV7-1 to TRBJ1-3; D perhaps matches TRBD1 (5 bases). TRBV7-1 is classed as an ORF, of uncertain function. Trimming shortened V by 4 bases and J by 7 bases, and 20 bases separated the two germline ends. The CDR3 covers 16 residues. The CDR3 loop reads CASSLPQGVGLNTIYF. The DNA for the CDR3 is TGTGCCAGCAGCTTACCCCAGGGTGTTGGGCTGAACACCATATATTTT.